The clone carrying this TCR beta chain has a handful of counts. This record comes from a study of blood T cell repertoires in COVID-19. Study in general: The analysed material was cDNA or gDNA that came from T cells, B-cell-depleted T cells, or PBMCs.

Sequenced by immunoSEQ multiplex PCR; TCRdb stores in-frame clones only, minus some. Of 250,000 to 300,000 clones detected, around 90% appear once; the ten largest clones hold about 2.1%. Patients of the Seattle cohort, enrolled during active infection, were followed longitudinally. CDR3 size: 16 residues. Germline lookup yields CDR1 SGHNT and CDR2 YYREEE (reference sequence). Trimming pared 3 bases from V and 0 bases from J, leaving 10 bases between. V and J are TRBV5-4 and TRBJ1-6, with unresolved D. The sequenced sample was peripheral blood. The TCR comes from a woman aged 55-70 years with COVID-19, enrolled during active disease. The CDR3 loop reads CASSSGQLSYNSPLHF. The CDR3 coding sequence is TGTGCCAGCAGCTCGGGTCAACTCTCCTATAATTCACCCCTCCACTTT. The whole variable domain, filled in from reference TRBV5-4 and TRBJ1-6, reads ETGVTQSPTHLIKTRGQQVTLRCSSQSGHNTVSWYQQALGQGPQFIFQYYREEENGRGNFPPRFSGLQFPNYSSELNVNALELDDSALYLCASSSGQLSYNSPLHFGNGTRLTVT.